Listed here are 20 T cell receptor beta chains from one sample, sequenced in a study of T cell responses to AZD1222 COVID-19 vaccine. Clones were sequenced by immunoSEQ multiplex PCR, and TCRdb holds only the in-frame ones, with some missing. Of some 92,000 clones in the sample, roughly 89% were seen once. Material: peripheral blood, obtained on day 0 of MenACWY control vaccination. The receptors derive from an adult in good health.

V is TRBV3-1 (or the pseudogene TRBV3-2) and J is TRBJ2-7, with 11 bases matching TRBD1. The CDR3 totals 15 residues. The germline gives CDR1 LGHDT, CDR2 YNNKEL (reference sequence). V gave up 1 base and J gave up 6 bases; unmatched junction bases: 5. Here the CDR3 DNA reads TGTGCCAGCAGCCAAGGGGGTGGGACAGGGGGCGAGCAGTACTTC. This encodes CASSQGGGTGGEQYF.

The J gene is TRBJ1-2, the V gene TRBV19; perhaps TRBD1 as D (5 bases). CDR3 length: 15 residues. The germline V and J ends were trimmed by 3 bases and 2 bases, with 13 bases remaining between them. The germline gives CDR1 LNHDA, CDR2 SQIVND (reference sequence). CDR3 nucleotide sequence: TGTGCCAGTAGTATGGGACCGGGCGCCAACTATGGCTACACCTTC. It encodes CASSMGPGANYGYTF.

The chain employs TRBV10-3 and TRBJ1-1; 9 nucleotides match TRBD1. Germline V gene sequence: CDR1 ENHRY, CDR2 SYGVKD. The CDR3 totals 14 residues. Germline trimming cut 3 bases from V and 4 bases from J; bases unmatched to any gene: 3. CDR3 sequence reads: CAISDRTGATEAFF. The DNA for the CDR3 is TGTGCCATCAGTGATCGGACAGGGGCCACTGAAGCTTTCTTT.

CDR3 sequence: CATSRDQGSGNTIYF. CDR3 DNA: TGTGCCACCAGCAGGGATCAGGGCTCTGGAAACACCATATATTTT. The chain is built from TRBV15 and TRBJ1-3; TRBD1 is a possible D gene (5 bases). Germline-derived CDR1 and CDR2 are LNHNV and YYDKDF (reference sequence). V was shortened by 3 bases and J by 0 bases, with 9 bases between the two germline ends. The CDR3 totals 15 residues. Based on the CDR3 plus reference TRBV15 and TRBJ1-3, the full variable domain is DAMVIQNPRYQVTQFGKPVTLSCSQTLNHNVMYWYQQKSSQAPKLLFHYYDKDFNNEADTPDNFQSRRPNTSFCFLDIRSPGLGDTAMYLCATSRDQGSGNTIYFGEGSWLTVV.

V usage is TRBV25-1 and J usage is TRBJ1-2; D ambiguous. Germline CDR1 is MGHDK and CDR2 is SYGVNS. This CDR3 contains 11 residues. V lost 9 bases to trimming and J lost 4 bases, with 9 bases between them. CDR3 loop: CASSRGYGYTF. The CDR3 nucleotides read TGTGCCAGTTCGAGAGGCTATGGCTACACCTTC.

V and J are TRBV7-2 and TRBJ2-1; tentative D call: TRBD1 (6 bases). In germline, CDR1 is SGHTA, CDR2 FQGNSA. CDR3 length equals 14 residues. V shed 11 bases and J shed 9 bases, with 23 bases lying between them. The CDR3 coding sequence is TGTGCCGCCAAAGAAACCCGGCAGGGGAGTGAGCAGTTCTTC. Translated, it gives CAAKETRQGSEQFF.

The V and J genes are TRBV5-1 and TRBJ2-5, with D possibly being TRBD2 (6 bases). Between the trimmed V and J ends, which lost 0 bases and 4 bases, there was a span of 10 bases. Germline values: CDR1 SGHRS, CDR2 YFSETQ. The CDR3 is 14 residues long. CDR3 loop: CASSLATGVETQYF. CDR3 in DNA: TGCGCCAGCAGCTTGGCCACGGGGGTAGAGACCCAGTACTTC. The full variable domain, in which reference TRBV5-1 and TRBJ2-5 provide the parts outside the CDR3, is KAGVTQTPRYLIKTRGQQVTLSCSPISGHRSVSWYQQTPGQGLQFLFEYFSETQRNKGNFPGRFSGRQFSNSRSEMNVSTLELGDSALYLCASSLATGVETQYFGPGTRLLVL.

The chain carries TRBV15 and TRBJ1-5; maybe TRBD1 (5 bases). The V end was cut by 1 base, the J end by 1 base, with 11 bases between. This CDR3 spans 16 amino acids. Germline CDR1 LNHNV, CDR2 YYDKDF (reference sequence). The CDR3 sequence is CATSRAGVGSNQPQHF. For the CDR3, the DNA is TGTGCCACCAGCAGAGCGGGGGTGGGCAGCAATCAGCCCCAGCATTTT.

This clone was recorded once. The chain uses TRBV6-4 and TRBJ2-7, with 10 bases aligning to TRBD1. Losses at the gene ends were 11 bases for V and 7 bases for J; bases not matched to a gene: 14. The CDR3 sequence is 14 residues long. Per the germline V gene, CDR1 is MRHNA and CDR2 is SNTAGT. In DNA form, the CDR3 reads TGTGCCTCGGACTCCGGGACAGGGGTGAAGGAGCAGTACTTC. Encoded protein: CASDSGTGVKEQYF.

The chain employs TRBV5-6 and TRBJ2-1; 7 positions match TRBD2. Germline trimming cut 4 bases from V and 4 bases from J; bases unmatched to any gene: 17. Germline CDR1 and CDR2: SGHDT and YYEEEE. This CDR3 has 18 residues. The CDR3 protein is CASSHTTPGLSFYNEQFF. In DNA, the CDR3 is TGTGCCAGCAGCCATACTACCCCGGGACTATCGTTTTACAATGAGCAGTTCTTC.

This clone was seen only a few times. V and J are TRBV2 and TRBJ1-2, with D unclear. This CDR3 has 12 amino acids. The germline CDR1 and CDR2 sequences are SNHLY and FYNNEI. V was shortened by 4 bases and J by 7 bases, with 10 bases between the two germline ends. CDR3 residues: CASSASLVGYTF. The CDR3 DNA is TGTGCCAGCAGTGCTAGCTTGGTTGGCTACACCTTC.

CDR3 protein: CATPGQTGEKLFF. As DNA, the CDR3 is TGTGCCACTCCGGGACAGACGGGTGAAAAACTGTTTTTT. The genes are TRBV24-1 and TRBJ1-4; 7 bases line up with TRBD1. V shed 10 bases and J 7 bases; nucleotides not matched to a gene: 8. This CDR3 has 13 residues. The germline V gene encodes CDR1 KGHDR and CDR2 SFDVKD.

This rearrangement joins TRBV2 to TRBJ2-1; TRBD1 matches at 7 bases. Losses at the gene ends were 8 bases for V and 8 bases for J; bases not matched to a gene: 9. The CDR3 loop spans 13 amino acids. CDR1 SNHLY and CDR2 FYNNEI come from the germline V gene. CDR3 DNA: TGTGCCAGCCAGAGGGGGCTAATGGATGAGCAGTTCTTC. Amino acid sequence: CASQRGLMDEQFF. The variable domain in full, with the rest retrieved from reference TRBV2 and TRBJ2-1, is EPEVTQTPSHQVTQMGQEVILRCVPISNHLYFYWYRQILGQKVEFLVSFYNNEISEKSEIFDDQFSVERPDGSNFTLKIRSTKLEDSAMYFCASQRGLMDEQFFGPGTRLTVL.

The chain couples TRBV28 to TRBJ2-2, with TRBD2 matching over 10 bases. The CDR3 contains 14 residues. The ends lost 6 bases at V and 4 bases at J; junction bases unmatched: 2. CDR1 is MDHEN, CDR2 SYDVKM, per germline. The CDR3 DNA follows: TGTGCCAGCAGCGCTAGCGGGGGCACCGGGGAGCTGTTTTTT. This encodes CASSASGGTGELFF.

The CDR3 loop reads CATSDIRTGRRVETQYF. Written as DNA, the CDR3 is TGTGCCACCAGTGATATAAGGACAGGTCGAAGAGTAGAGACCCAGTACTTC. V and J are TRBV24-1 and TRBJ2-5; 7 bases are shared with TRBD1. CDR3 length: 17 residues. Germline CDR1 KGHDR, CDR2 SFDVKD. V lost 3 bases, J lost 4 bases, and 13 bases stayed unmatched.

The CDR3 bases are TGTGCCAGCAGCTTTTCTAGCGGGGAATACAATGAGCAGTTCTTC. This sequence encodes CASSFSSGEYNEQFF. The rearrangement links TRBV5-6 to TRBJ2-1, with 9 bases that match TRBD2. J lost 4 bases, V lost 2 bases, and 4 bases had no gene match. The CDR3 totals 15 residues. CDR1 is SGHDT, CDR2 YYEEEE, per germline. The whole variable domain, filled in from reference TRBV5-6 and TRBJ2-1, reads DAGVTQSPTHLIKTRGQQVTLRCSPKSGHDTVSWYQQALGQGPQFIFQYYEEEERQRGNFPDRFSGHQFPNYSSELNVNALLLGDSALYLCASSFSSGEYNEQFFGPGTRLTVL.

V and J are TRBV19 and TRBJ1-5; 8 positions agree with TRBD1. This CDR3 spans 14 amino acids. CDR1 and CDR2 (germline): LNHDA, SQIVND (reference sequence). The V and J ends lost 6 bases and 7 bases, in that order; junction bases with no gene match: 8. In DNA, the CDR3 is TGTGCCAGTAGCGGCACAGGGGGACGGCAGCCCCAGCATTTT. Protein: CASSGTGGRQPQHF. Based on the CDR3 plus reference TRBV19 and TRBJ1-5, the full variable domain is DGGITQSPKYLFRKEGQNVTLSCEQNLNHDAMYWYRQDPGQGLRLIYYSQIVNDFQKGDIAEGYSVSREKKESFPLTVTSAQKNPTAFYLCASSGTGGRQPQHFGDGTRLSIL.

The chain joins TRBV28 to TRBJ2-5, with 8 positions matching TRBD2. The CDR3 contains 20 residues. The V gene's germline CDR1 is MDHEN and CDR2 SYDVKM. The V segment lost 5 bases and the J segment 3 bases; nucleotides outside the gene matches: 23. CDR3 residues: CASSGPRGQRISGVKETQYF. Here the CDR3 DNA reads TGTGCCAGCAGTGGTCCCCGCGGGCAGCGAATTAGCGGGGTTAAAGAGACCCAGTACTTC.

The V and J genes are TRBV3-1 (or the pseudogene TRBV3-2) and TRBJ2-7, with D perhaps TRBD1 or TRBD2 (5 bases each). The V end lost 4 bases, the J end lost 3 bases, and 7 bases lay between the germline ends. The CDR3 covers 12 residues. Germline V lookup: CDR1 LGHDT, CDR2 YNNKEL (reference sequence). CDR3 DNA sequence: TGTGCCAGCAGCCGGGGGTTCTACGAGCAGTACTTC. Translating it yields CASSRGFYEQYF.

The rearrangement uses TRBV5-6 and TRBJ2-1; tentatively, D is TRBD1 or TRBD2 (5 bases each). Germline assignment: CDR1 SGHDT and CDR2 YYEEEE. Trimming removed 4 bases from V and 3 bases from J, with 14 bases in between. The CDR3 totals 15 residues. DNA for the CDR3: TGTGCCAGCAGCCCCCTTGGGGGAAGCTACAATGAGCAGTTCTTC. Protein sequence: CASSPLGGSYNEQFF.